The following is a T cell receptor beta chain sequence with its context. Repertoires were generated with immunoSEQ multiplex PCR, while TCRdb's copy carries only in-frame clones and drops some. The data show about 36,000 clones, 80% to 95% seen once. The sample is drawn from a study of T cell changes during pregnancy in multiple sclerosis. With V trimmed by 4 bases and J by 11 bases, 11 bases remained unmatched. The germline V gene has CDR1 LNHDA and CDR2 SQIVND (reference sequence). This CDR3 region has 14 residues. The chain recombines TRBV19 with TRBJ1-1; 9 bases agree with TRBD1. The sample here was CD4+ T cells from peripheral blood mononuclear cells, taken in the third trimester of pregnancy. This receptor was identified in a female donor in good health, enrolled as a control in a pregnancy study. The CDR3 DNA sequence: TGTGCCAGTAGTAGTGTCCGGGACAGGGAGTCCGCTTTCTTT. Translation: CASSSVRDRESAFF.